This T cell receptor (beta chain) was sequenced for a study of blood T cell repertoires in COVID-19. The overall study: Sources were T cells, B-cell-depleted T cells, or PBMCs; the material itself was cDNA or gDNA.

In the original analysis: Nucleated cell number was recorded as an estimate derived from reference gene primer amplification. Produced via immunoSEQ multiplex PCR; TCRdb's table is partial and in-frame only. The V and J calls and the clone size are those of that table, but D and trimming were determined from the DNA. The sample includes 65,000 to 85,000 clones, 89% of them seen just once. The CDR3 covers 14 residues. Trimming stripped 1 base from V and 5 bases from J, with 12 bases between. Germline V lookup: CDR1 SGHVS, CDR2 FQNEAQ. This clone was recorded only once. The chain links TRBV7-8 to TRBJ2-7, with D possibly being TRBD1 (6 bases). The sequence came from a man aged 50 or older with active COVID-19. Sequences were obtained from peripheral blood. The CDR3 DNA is TGTGCCAGCAGCTTAGGACAGGTTATCAACGAGCAGTACTTC. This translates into CASSLGQVINEQYF.